The 21 T cell receptor beta chains below all came from one sample that was sequenced in a study of cytomegalovirus exposure and HLA in healthy donors. Sequencing used immunoSEQ multiplex PCR; TCRdb keeps in-frame clones, though not all of them. The data hold about 110,000 clones, with around nine tenths observed a single time. Sample: PBMCs. Every receptor here comes from a woman between 18 and 30 years old in good health and CMV-seronegative.

The chain couples TRBV19 to TRBJ1-2; weak D call: TRBD1 (5 bases). Germline CDR1 and CDR2: LNHDA and SQIVND (reference sequence). This CDR3 is built from 15 residues. V was trimmed by 9 bases and J by 7 bases, leaving 24 bases between them. The CDR3 loop is CASEPSLRGSIGYTF. CDR3 DNA sequence: TGTGCCAGCGAGCCGTCGCTGCGGGGCTCTATTGGCTACACCTTC.

V gene TRBV5-6 combines with J gene TRBJ1-2, with D maybe TRBD1 (5 bases). CDR3 size: 14 residues. V lost 2 bases and J 7 bases, leaving 15 bases between the germline ends. CDR1 SGHDT and CDR2 YYEEEE come from the germline V gene. CDR3 in DNA: TGTGCCAGCAGCTTACCCTCAGGGCTCTCTGGCTACACCTTC. Residues: CASSLPSGLSGYTF.

This chain links TRBV19 with TRBJ1-5, with D tentatively TRBD1 (6 bases). This CDR3 has 14 residues. Germline loops: CDR1 LNHDA, CDR2 SQIVND (reference sequence). Trimming removed 3 bases at V and 5 bases at J, with 11 bases between. DNA of the CDR3: TGTGCCAGTAGTATCCTGGGACATGATCAGCCCCAGCATTTT. It is translated as CASSILGHDQPQHF.

The chain links TRBV5-1 to TRBJ2-1; the match to TRBD2 covers 9 bases. V was pared by 4 bases and J by 1 base, with 6 bases of the junction left unmatched. The CDR3 covers 16 residues. CDR1 SGHRS and CDR2 YFSETQ come from the germline V gene. CDR3: CASSPSGIGSYNEQFF. CDR3 in DNA: TGCGCCAGCAGCCCTAGCGGGATAGGATCCTACAATGAGCAGTTCTTC.

The chain is built from TRBV6-1 and TRBJ1-5; no clear D gene. Germline CDR1 is MNHNS and CDR2 is SASEGT. The CDR3 spans 13 residues. V was trimmed by 1 base and J by 10 bases, leaving 11 bases between them. CDR3 loop: CASSEVSGSPQHF. CDR3 DNA sequence: TGTGCCAGCAGTGAAGTTTCGGGGTCACCCCAGCATTTT.

The chain combines TRBV19 with TRBJ2-1, with 10 positions matching TRBD2. CDR1 is LNHDA and CDR2 is SQIVND in the germline V gene (reference sequence). The CDR3 consists of 14 residues. V gave up 6 bases and J gave up 4 bases; unmatched junction bases: 3. The CDR3 loop reads CASRQLAGYNEQFF. The CDR3 coding sequence is TGTGCCAGTAGGCAACTAGCGGGGTACAATGAGCAGTTCTTC.

On this clone: A read error may produce the germline difference seen at one junction end. The V call is TRBV13, the J call TRBJ2-1; D might be TRBD2 (6 bases). The germline gives CDR1 PRHDT, CDR2 FYEKMQ (reference sequence). The CDR3 spans 15 residues. CDR3 in amino acids: CASSLGGKTYNEQFF. Written as DNA, the CDR3 is TGTGCCAGCAGTTTAGGCGGGAAAACCTACAATGAGCAGTTCTTC.

The chain links TRBV28 to TRBJ2-7; possibly TRBD2 for D (6 bases). The CDR3 covers 21 residues. Trimming took 3 bases from V and 2 from J, leaving 32 bases between them. Germline CDR1 MDHEN, CDR2 SYDVKM. The DNA of the CDR3 is TGTGCCAGCAGTTTGATAACCGGGACGGGCCGGGAGAGCAGCCTAACCTACGAGCAGTACTTC. As protein: CASSLITGTGRESSLTYEQYF.

This clone was seen once. The J gene is TRBJ1-5, the V gene TRBV4-3; 8 bases map to TRBD1. V gave up 3 bases and J gave up 6 bases; unmatched junction bases: 7. Germline assignment: CDR1 LGHNA and CDR2 YSLEER. The CDR3 contains 15 residues. CDR3: CASSQTYRGSQPQHF. In DNA form, the CDR3 reads TGCGCCAGCAGCCAGACCTACAGGGGGTCTCAGCCCCAGCATTTT.

The rearrangement uses TRBV19 and TRBJ1-6; 10 nucleotides line up with TRBD1. CDR3 length: 15 amino acids. The junction had 5 bases not matched to a gene; V was cut back by 5 bases and J by 7 bases. The germline V gene has CDR1 LNHDA and CDR2 SQIVND (reference sequence). This CDR3 reads CASSPGQGRNSPLHF. The CDR3 DNA sequence: TGTGCCAGTAGTCCGGGACAGGGGCGGAATTCACCCCTCCACTTT.

This clone was seen more than once but under ten times. This chain joins TRBV5-4 and TRBJ1-1; TRBD1 matches 8 bases. CDR1 and CDR2 from the germline V gene are SGHNT and YYREEE (reference sequence). The V gene end was trimmed by 5 bases and the J gene end by 3 bases; junction bases not matched to a gene: 6. The CDR3 loop spans 14 amino acids. CDR3 region: CASRPGGGYTEAFF. As DNA, the CDR3 is TGTGCCAGCAGGCCAGGGGGCGGGTACACTGAAGCTTTCTTT.

The chain is built from TRBV29-1 and TRBJ1-1; D may be TRBD1 (5 bases). The CDR3 runs 13 residues. V was shortened by 0 bases and J by 1 base, with 6 bases between the two germline ends. Germline CDR1 SQVTM, CDR2 ANQGSEA. The CDR3 loop reads CSVEDQGNTEAFF. CDR3 bases: TGCAGCGTTGAAGATCAGGGGAACACTGAAGCTTTCTTT.

The J gene is TRBJ2-7, the V gene TRBV4-2, with D possibly TRBD2 on 6 matching bases. V lost 2 bases and J 0 bases, leaving 20 bases between the germline ends. Germline assignment: CDR1 LGHNA and CDR2 YNFKEQ. The CDR3 runs to 18 residues. This chain's CDR3 is CASSQRVQPGLGSYEQYF. CDR3 nucleotide sequence: TGTGCCAGCAGCCAAAGAGTTCAACCGGGACTTGGCTCCTACGAGCAGTACTTC.

This chain links TRBV2 with TRBJ1-5, with 9 bases lining up with TRBD1. The CDR3 contains 15 residues. Trimming took 8 bases from V and 4 from J; bases not matched to a gene: 9. Germline lookup yields CDR1 SNHLY and CDR2 FYNNEI. DNA of the CDR3: TGTGCCAGCCTGCGGGGACAGGGAAGGAATCAGCCCCAGCATTTT. It encodes CASLRGQGRNQPQHF.

The V gene is TRBV29-1, the J gene TRBJ2-7, with unresolved D. The CDR3 spans 12 residues. Per the germline V gene, CDR1 is SQVTM and CDR2 is ANQGSEA. V shed 3 bases and J shed 7 bases, with 13 bases lying between them. CDR3 region: CSVEFVSSEQYF. The CDR3 DNA follows: TGCAGCGTTGAGTTTGTCTCCAGTGAGCAGTACTTC.

This rearrangement joins TRBV5-1 to TRBJ2-1; 8 bases fit TRBD1. V lost 5 bases and J lost 5; bases outside the gene matches: 6. Germline V lookup: CDR1 SGHRS, CDR2 YFSETQ. The CDR3 totals 14 residues. CDR3 nucleotide sequence: TGCGCCAGCAGGAGGGCAGGGGGCAACAATGAGCAGTTCTTC. Residues: CASRRAGGNNEQFF.

The genes are TRBV27 and TRBJ1-1; 10 nucleotides agree with TRBD1. This CDR3 has 14 amino acids. J was trimmed by 5 bases and V by 8 bases; bases with no gene match: 8. Per germline, CDR1 MNHEY and CDR2 SMNVEV (reference sequence). Here the CDR3 DNA reads TGTGCCAGCGGACTGACAGGGGGCGCAACTGAAGCTTTCTTT. This sequence encodes CASGLTGGATEAFF.

V and J are TRBV28 and TRBJ1-2; D not certain. Germline V gives CDR1 MDHEN, CDR2 SYDVKM. The CDR3 contains 13 residues. V lost 5 bases and J lost 5, with 12 bases in between. CDR3 coding DNA: TGTGCCAGCAGTATCCGTTCAGGATATGGCTACACCTTC. This gives the protein CASSIRSGYGYTF.

The CDR3 nucleotides read TGTGCCAGCAGTTACCAGCGGGGAAACACCATATATTTT. Encoded protein: CASSYQRGNTIYF. The rearrangement links TRBV6-5 to TRBJ1-3, with D unresolved. The V gene's germline CDR1 is MNHEY and CDR2 SVGAGI. The CDR3 is 13 residues long. Trimming took off 2 bases at V and 4 bases at J, with 6 bases between the two ends.

The genes are TRBV6-5 and TRBJ1-2, with 7 bases that match TRBD1. Germline V gene data show CDR1 as MNHEY and CDR2 as SVGAGI. The CDR3 is 15 residues long. V gave up 8 bases and J gave up 4 bases; unmatched junction bases: 13. The CDR3 bases are TGTGCCAGCGTTTCGTATTACAGGGGTAGCTATGGCTACACCTTC. Its protein is CASVSYYRGSYGYTF.

The chain couples TRBV28 to TRBJ1-6; 7 nucleotides align to TRBD1. Germline-derived CDR1 and CDR2 are MDHEN and SYDVKM. The CDR3 has 16 residues. V shed 5 bases, J shed 7 bases, and the junction held 11 bases outside the gene matches. The CDR3 protein is CASSELVPGQNSPLHF. CDR3 bases: TGTGCCAGCAGTGAATTGGTCCCGGGACAGAATTCACCCCTCCACTTT.